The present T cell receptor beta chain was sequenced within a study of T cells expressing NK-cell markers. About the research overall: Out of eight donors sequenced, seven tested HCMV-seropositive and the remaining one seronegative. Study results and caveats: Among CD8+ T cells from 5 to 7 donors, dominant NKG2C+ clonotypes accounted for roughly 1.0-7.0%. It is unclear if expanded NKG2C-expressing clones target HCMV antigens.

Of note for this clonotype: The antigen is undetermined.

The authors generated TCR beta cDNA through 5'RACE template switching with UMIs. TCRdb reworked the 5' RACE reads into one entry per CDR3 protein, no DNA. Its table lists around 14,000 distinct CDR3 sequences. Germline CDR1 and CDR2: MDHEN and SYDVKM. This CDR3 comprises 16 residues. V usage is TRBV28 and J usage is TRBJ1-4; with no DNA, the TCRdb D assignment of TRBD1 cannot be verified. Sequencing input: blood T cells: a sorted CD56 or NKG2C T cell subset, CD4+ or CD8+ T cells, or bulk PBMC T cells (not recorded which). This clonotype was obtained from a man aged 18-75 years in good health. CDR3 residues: CASTLTGLGLNEKLFF.